The rows below give T cell receptor beta chains drawn from one sample of a study of cytotoxic CD8 clonotypes in ibrutinib-treated CLL. Here immunoSEQ multiplex PCR was the method, and the copy in TCRdb shows in-frame clones only, minus some. This repertoire shows hundreds of thousands of clones, more than 75% found once; its top ten account for over 10%. The sequences come from PBMCs, collected after 12 months of ibrutinib treatment. These receptors all stem from a human donor with chronic lymphocytic leukemia. Each CDR3 is given with its conserved first and last residue. D genes are given only for firm matches. Clone size is stated in some rows and not others, as once, few, many or a class when expanded.

v_call: TRBV7-8; d_call: NA; clone_size: NA; j_call: TRBJ1-6; cdr3_nt: TGTGCCAGCAGCCTCCCCCCCCTTAATTCACCCCTCCACTTT; cdr3_aa: CASSLPPLNSPLHF
v_call: TRBV18; d_call: NA; clone_size: once; j_call: TRBJ1-3; cdr3_nt: TGTGCCAGCTCACCGTTGGGTACGGACGCTTCTGGAAACACCATATATTTT; cdr3_aa: CASSPLGTDASGNTIYF
v_call: TRBV7-8; d_call: NA; clone_size: NA; j_call: TRBJ1-2; cdr3_nt: TGTGCCAGCAGCTTCGAGGGGGGCTCGGATGGCTACACCTTC; cdr3_aa: CASSFEGGSDGYTF
v_call: TRBV7-8; d_call: TRBD1; clone_size: NA; j_call: TRBJ1-2; cdr3_nt: TGTGCCAGCAGGAGTGGACAGGGGGTTCCTGGTCGATATGGCTACACCTTC; cdr3_aa: CASRSGQGVPGRYGYTF
v_call: TRBV4-1; d_call: NA; clone_size: NA; j_call: TRBJ1-1; cdr3_nt: TGCGCCAGCAGCCAAGACGTTGAAGCTTTCTTT; cdr3_aa: CASSQDVEAFF
v_call: TRBV25-1; d_call: TRBD1; clone_size: few; j_call: TRBJ2-7; cdr3_nt: TGTGCCAGCAGTGGGACAGGGACCTACTCCTACGAGCAGTACTTC; cdr3_aa: CASSGTGTYSYEQYF
v_call: TRBV6-5; d_call: NA; clone_size: NA; j_call: TRBJ2-7; cdr3_nt: TGTGCCAGCAGTTACGGGAGGGGGCGAAGGGAGCAGTACTTC; cdr3_aa: CASSYGRGRREQYF
v_call: TRBV7-9; d_call: NA; clone_size: NA; j_call: TRBJ2-7; cdr3_nt: TGTGCCAGCAGCCGCCGGGACGGGAGATACGAGCAGTACTTC; cdr3_aa: CASSRRDGRYEQYF
v_call: TRBV2; d_call: NA; clone_size: once; j_call: TRBJ1-1; cdr3_nt: TGTGCCAGCATCGAATACGCGAACACTGAAGCTTTCTTT; cdr3_aa: CASIEYANTEAFF
v_call: TRBV5-1; d_call: NA; clone_size: NA; j_call: TRBJ2-2; cdr3_nt: TGCGCCAGCAGCTTAGGCGCGAACACCGGGGAGCTGTTTTTT; cdr3_aa: CASSLGANTGELFF
v_call: TRBV27; d_call: NA; clone_size: NA; j_call: TRBJ2-7; cdr3_nt: TGTGCCAGCAGTGAGGGGGACGAGCAGTACTTC; cdr3_aa: CASSEGDEQYF
v_call: TRBV4-1; d_call: NA; clone_size: NA; j_call: TRBJ2-7; cdr3_nt: TGCGCCAGCAGCCAAGGTCATTATAGCGAGCAGTACTTC; cdr3_aa: CASSQGHYSEQYF
v_call: TRBV15; d_call: TRBD2; clone_size: NA; j_call: TRBJ2-7; cdr3_nt: TGTGCCACCAGCAGAGATCTTTTAGCGGGGGGGCCTCACGAGCAGTACTTC; cdr3_aa: CATSRDLLAGGPHEQYF
v_call: TRBV5-1; d_call: TRBD2; clone_size: once; j_call: TRBJ2-7; cdr3_nt: TGCGCCAGCAGACTAGCGGGAGACTACGAGCAGTACTTC; cdr3_aa: CASRLAGDYEQYF
v_call: TRBV28; d_call: TRBD1; clone_size: once; j_call: TRBJ2-7; cdr3_nt: TGTGCCAGCAGTGGCGGACAGGTGGACGAGCAGTACTTC; cdr3_aa: CASSGGQVDEQYF
v_call: TRBV2; d_call: TRBD1; clone_size: NA; j_call: TRBJ2-7; cdr3_nt: TGTGCCAGCAGCCCGACAGGGATCGAGCAGTACTTC; cdr3_aa: CASSPTGIEQYF
v_call: TRBV2; d_call: TRBD1; clone_size: NA; j_call: TRBJ1-5; cdr3_nt: TGTGCCAGCAGTGTATCGGGACAGCAGCATTTT; cdr3_aa: CASSVSGQQHF
v_call: TRBV4-2; d_call: TRBD1; clone_size: many; j_call: TRBJ1-2; cdr3_nt: TGTGCCAGCAGCCAAGATCACGGGACAGCCCTCAACTATGGCTACACCTTC; cdr3_aa: CASSQDHGTALNYGYTF
v_call: TRBV11-3; d_call: TRBD1; clone_size: NA; j_call: TRBJ1-1; cdr3_nt: TGTGCCAGCAGCCCGTCGGGGACAGCTAACACTGAAGCTTTCTTT; cdr3_aa: CASSPSGTANTEAFF
v_call: TRBV10-3; d_call: NA; clone_size: NA; j_call: TRBJ2-7; cdr3_nt: TGTGCCATCAGTCTCTATCGGCGGGGAGTAATGGACGAGCAGTACTTC; cdr3_aa: CAISLYRRGVMDEQYF
v_call: TRBV4-1; d_call: NA; clone_size: NA; j_call: TRBJ1-2; cdr3_nt: TGCGCCAGCAGCCAAGACCTGTGGGGATCCGGCGGCTACACCTTC; cdr3_aa: CASSQDLWGSGGYTF
v_call: TRBV28; d_call: NA; clone_size: NA; j_call: TRBJ1-2; cdr3_nt: TGTGCCAGCAAAGACAGGCAGGGGAATGGCTACACCTTC; cdr3_aa: CASKDRQGNGYTF
v_call: TRBV10-3; d_call: NA; clone_size: NA; j_call: TRBJ2-1; cdr3_nt: TGTGCCATCAGTGCGCCGAGTCTGATTTCTGAGGGAGATATGTACAATGAGCAGTTCTTC; cdr3_aa: CAISAPSLISEGDMYNEQFF
v_call: TRBV21-1; d_call: NA; clone_size: NA; j_call: TRBJ2-5; cdr3_nt: TGTGCCAGCAGCATAGAAGAGACCCAGTACTTC; cdr3_aa: CASSIEETQYF
v_call: TRBV7-2; d_call: NA; clone_size: few; j_call: TRBJ1-5; cdr3_nt: TGTGCCAGCAGCCGAGGCCCCAATCAGCCCCAGCATTTT; cdr3_aa: CASSRGPNQPQHF